A single sample is the source of the 22 T cell receptor beta chains below, sequenced in a study of blood T cell repertoires in COVID-19. Profiling relied on immunoSEQ multiplex PCR, and the TCRdb table lists in-frame clones only, not all of them. The repertoire includes some 330,000 clones, around nine tenths of them detected once, and under 5% sits in the top ten. Sequencing was done on a sample of peripheral blood. The receptors shown here come from a woman aged 50 to 65 with active or convalescent COVID-19.

This sequence joins TRBV28 and TRBJ1-1; unclear D gene. Germline CDR1 and CDR2: MDHEN and SYDVKM. CDR3 size: 15 residues. Trimming took off 7 bases at V and 5 bases at J, with 20 bases between the two ends. In DNA form, the CDR3 reads TGTGCCAGCACCCCCCCTGTCTACCGGTATACTGAAGCTTTCTTT. Translation: CASTPPVYRYTEAFF.

V and J are TRBV3-1 (or the pseudogene TRBV3-2) and TRBJ1-1, with D possibly TRBD1 on 5 matching bases. The CDR3 has 15 amino acids. Trimming stripped 1 base from V and 6 bases from J, with 15 bases between. The germline CDR1 and CDR2 sequences are LGHDT and YNNKEL (reference sequence). CDR3 in DNA: TGTGCCAGCAGCCAAGTGACCGGGGGACGGGCTGAAGCTTTCTTT. It yields the protein CASSQVTGGRAEAFF.

The chain recombines TRBV5-1 with TRBJ2-7; the match to TRBD1 covers 12 bases. V was clipped by 8 bases and J by 4 bases; unmatched bases: 7. Germline CDR1 and CDR2: SGHRS and YFSETQ. The CDR3 has 14 amino acids. The CDR3 loop reads CASAPGQGAYEQYF. CDR3 bases: TGCGCCAGTGCTCCGGGACAGGGGGCGTACGAGCAGTACTTC.

The rearrangement joins TRBV5-4 to TRBJ2-7, with 12 bases fitting TRBD2. Trimming removed 4 bases from V and 3 bases from J; junction bases left unmatched: 2. This CDR3 has 14 amino acids. CDR1 and CDR2 from the germline V gene are SGHNT and YYREEE (reference sequence). The CDR3 DNA is TGTGCCAGCAGCCTAGCGGGAGGGGGCTACGAGCAGTACTTC. Translating it yields CASSLAGGGYEQYF.

V usage is TRBV28 and J usage is TRBJ2-7; TRBD2 is a possible D gene (7 bases). CDR3 size: 16 residues. Trimming cost V 7 bases and J 2 bases, with 21 bases left between them. Germline-derived CDR1 and CDR2 are MDHEN and SYDVKM. The CDR3 here is CASKGVRAGHTYEQYF. Here the CDR3 DNA reads TGTGCCAGCAAAGGTGTAAGAGCGGGACATACCTACGAGCAGTACTTC.

Worth noting for this clone: Other DNA variants within this sample encode the same CDR3. The V gene is TRBV5-1, the J gene TRBJ1-1; 9 bases map to TRBD1. Germline V CDR1 and CDR2: SGHRS, YFSETQ. The CDR3 contains 14 residues. Trimming cost V 3 bases and J 4 bases; bases outside gene matches: 4. The CDR3 region is CASSSLTGGTEAFF. CDR3 DNA: TGCGCCAGCAGCTCCTTGACAGGGGGCACTGAAGCTTTCTTT.

The chain recombines TRBV5-1 with TRBJ2-5, with TRBD2 identical over 14 bases. Germline values: CDR1 SGHRS, CDR2 YFSETQ. Trimming took 3 bases from V and 5 from J; bases not matched to a gene: 6. CDR3 length equals 16 residues. CDR3: CASSSGLAGVGETQYF. In DNA form, the CDR3 reads TGCGCCAGCAGCTCGGGACTAGCGGGAGTCGGTGAGACCCAGTACTTC. Complete variable domain (other parts from reference TRBV5-1 and TRBJ2-5): KAGVTQTPRYLIKTRGQQVTLSCSPISGHRSVSWYQQTPGQGLQFLFEYFSETQRNKGNFPGRFSGRQFSNSRSEMNVSTLELGDSALYLCASSSGLAGVGETQYFGPGTRLLVL.

V usage is TRBV21-1 and J usage is TRBJ2-7; no check of the table's D call, TRBD1, against the DNA was made. TRBV21-1 is an annotated pseudogene. This CDR3 region has 17 residues. CDR3 nucleotides: TGTGCCAGCAGTATCCCCCGTTTGGACAGGGGCTCCTACGAGCAGTACTTC. Translation: CASSIPRLDRGSYEQYF.

The chain combines TRBV4-2 with TRBJ2-7; TRBD2 agrees at 8 bases. Germline assignment: CDR1 LGHNA and CDR2 YNFKEQ. The trim removed 0 bases at V and 3 bases at J, leaving 16 bases unmatched. The CDR3 length is 19 residues. The CDR3 coding sequence is TGTGCCAGCAGCCAAGATCAAAGCGGGGGCACCCCACACCTCTACGAGCAGTACTTC. Protein product: CASSQDQSGGTPHLYEQYF.

The chain employs TRBV11-2 and TRBJ1-1; 9 nucleotides align to TRBD1. Germline-derived CDR1 and CDR2 are SGHAT and FQNNGV. V was pared by 5 bases and J by 4 bases, with 17 bases of the junction left unmatched. This CDR3 is 18 amino acids long. CDR3 region: CASSANKRDREVSTEAFF. The CDR3 nucleotides read TGTGCCAGCAGCGCGAATAAGCGGGACAGGGAGGTTAGCACTGAAGCTTTCTTT.

V gene TRBV5-4 combines with J gene TRBJ1-2; TRBD1 might be the D (5 bases). Looked up from germline, CDR1 is SGHNT and CDR2 is YYREEE (reference sequence). The CDR3 totals 14 residues. Trimming cost V 4 bases and J 0 bases, with 10 bases left between them. In DNA form, the CDR3 reads TGTGCCAGCAGCCAGACAGCTTCTAACTATGGCTACACCTTC. Protein: CASSQTASNYGYTF.

The J gene is TRBJ2-3, the V gene TRBV6-2 or TRBV6-3, with TRBD2 matching over 7 bases. This CDR3 comprises 16 residues. The V gene's germline CDR1 is MNHEY and CDR2 SVGEGT. V was clipped by 0 bases and J by 3 bases; unmatched bases: 6. CDR3 nucleotides: TGTGCCAGCAGTTACTCGTGGGAGGGCCTGACAGATACGCAGTATTTT. Encoded protein: CASSYSWEGLTDTQYF.

This rearrangement joins TRBV7-3 to TRBJ2-2; 10 bases are a match to TRBD2. This CDR3 is built from 15 residues. CDR1 is SGHTA, CDR2 FQGTGA, per germline. Losses at the gene ends were 4 bases for V and 7 bases for J; bases not matched to a gene: 6. Here the CDR3 reads CASSSGWTSGGELFF. Here the CDR3 DNA reads TGTGCCAGCAGCTCCGGGTGGACTAGCGGCGGGGAGCTGTTTTTT.

The chain couples TRBV4-3 to TRBJ2-1; 7 positions match TRBD2. CDR3 length: 14 residues. Unmatched junction bases numbered 9, after V lost 8 bases and J lost 5 bases. Per the germline V gene, CDR1 is LGHNA and CDR2 is YSLEER. In DNA form, the CDR3 reads TGCGCCAGCCCCGGCGGGAGTACCCACAATGAGCAGTTCTTC. Translated, it gives CASPGGSTHNEQFF.

The chain uses TRBV7-2 and TRBJ2-3; D call uncertain. The germline V and J ends were trimmed by 6 bases and 2 bases, with 6 bases remaining between them. This CDR3 spans 12 amino acids. CDR1 and CDR2 (germline): SGHTA, FQGNSA. The CDR3 region has the DNA TGTGCCAGCAGTTATTACACAGATACGCAGTATTTT. Translated, it gives CASSYYTDTQYF.

The J gene is TRBJ2-5, the V gene TRBV24-1; TRBD1 aligns across 9 bases. V lost 1 base and J lost 3; bases outside the gene matches: 11. This CDR3 is built from 18 residues. The germline gives CDR1 KGHDR, CDR2 SFDVKD. CDR3: CATSDLMPGQGGKETQYF. CDR3 DNA: TGTGCCACCAGTGATTTAATGCCGGGACAGGGCGGAAAAGAGACCCAGTACTTC.

This chain links TRBV27 with TRBJ1-5; a weak D match, TRBD1 (5 bases). The CDR3 runs 14 residues. Trimming took off 2 bases at V and 3 bases at J, with 8 bases between the two ends. The germline V gene has CDR1 MNHEY and CDR2 SMNVEV (reference sequence). The CDR3: CASSLKGINQPQHF. CDR3 in DNA: TGTGCCAGCAGTTTAAAGGGGATCAATCAGCCCCAGCATTTT.

The rearrangement joins TRBV2 to TRBJ1-2, with no clear D. This CDR3 spans 12 amino acids. V was trimmed by 10 bases and J by 4 bases, leaving 13 bases between them. The germline gives CDR1 SNHLY, CDR2 FYNNEI. The CDR3 sequence is CAKGDTGYGYTF. The CDR3 nucleotides are TGTGCCAAGGGAGACACCGGCTATGGCTACACCTTC.

CDR3 in DNA: TGTGCCAGCAGTGGATATGGACAGGGGGGCCCCGAAGCTTTCTTT. It translates to CASSGYGQGGPEAFF. J is TRBJ1-1 and V is TRBV25-1; 10 bases line up with TRBD1. J was trimmed by 8 bases and V by 4 bases; bases with no gene match: 10. The CDR3 runs to 15 residues. CDR1 is MGHDK, CDR2 SYGVNS, per germline.

V and J are TRBV4-1 and TRBJ1-1; TRBD1 might be the D (5 bases). From germline, CDR1 is MGHRA and CDR2 YSYEKL. V dropped 4 bases and J dropped 3 bases, with 9 bases sitting between them. The CDR3 loop spans 13 amino acids. This chain's CDR3 is CASSPAGDTEAFF. CDR3 nucleotides: TGCGCCAGCAGCCCCGCGGGGGACACTGAAGCTTTCTTT.

The genes are TRBV9 and TRBJ2-2; D is possibly TRBD1 (5 bases). Trimming removed 1 base at V and 1 base at J, with 11 bases between. CDR1 is SGDLS and CDR2 is YYNGEE in the germline V gene. The CDR3 spans 16 residues. The CDR3 protein is CASSVYGQGNTGELFF. DNA of the CDR3: TGTGCCAGCAGCGTATATGGTCAGGGGAACACCGGGGAGCTGTTTTTT.

V gene TRBV9 combines with J gene TRBJ1-5; D gene ambiguous. CDR1 and CDR2 (germline): SGDLS, YYNGEE. V dropped 2 bases and J dropped 6 bases, with 6 bases sitting between them. The CDR3 has 12 residues. The CDR3 protein is CASSVTVQPQHF. CDR3 nucleotides: TGTGCCAGCAGCGTTACAGTTCAGCCCCAGCATTTT. Supplemented by reference TRBV9 and TRBJ1-5, the full variable domain reads DSGVTQTPKHLITATGQRVTLRCSPRSGDLSVYWYQQSLDQGLQFLIQYYNGEERAKGNILERFSAQQFPDLHSELNLSSLELGDSALYFCASSVTVQPQHFGDGTRLSIL.